These T cell receptor beta chains were read from a single sample in a study of T cell responses to AZD1222 COVID-19 vaccine. Clones were read by immunoSEQ multiplex PCR, and TCRdb kept only the in-frame ones, dropping some. The table lists 110,000 or so clones, about 86% of them singletons. The sequencing used peripheral blood, collected 28 days after the second AZD1222 dose. The origin of the receptors is an adult who received the AZD1222 COVID-19 vaccine. Each CDR3 is given with its conserved first and last residue. A D gene is named only where the DNA matches it firmly. Some rows have no size entry. The others give once, few or many, or a class for an expanded clone.

J	size	V	D	DNA	CDR3
TRBJ1-1	-	TRBV5-1	-	TGCGCCAGCAGCTTGGACACTACTGACACTGAAGCTTTCTTT	CASSLDTTDTEAFF
TRBJ2-1	-	TRBV20-1	-	TGCAGTGCTAGGACCTACAATGAGCAGTTCTTC	CSARTYNEQFF
TRBJ2-1	-	TRBV14	TRBD1	TGTGCCAGCAGCCATGTGACAGGGGGCATATTTAATGAGCAGTTCTTC	CASSHVTGGIFNEQFF
TRBJ1-5	-	TRBV30	TRBD1	TGTGCCTGGGACCCGGGACAGGGTAATCAGCCCCAGCATTTT	CAWDPGQGNQPQHF
TRBJ2-2	-	TRBV4-2	-	TGTGCCAGCAGCCAAGAATGGATTAGCGGAACCACCGGGGAGCTGTTTTTT	CASSQEWISGTTGELFF
TRBJ2-3	-	TRBV6-5	-	TGTGCCAGCAGACTACAGGGATCAGATACGCAGTATTTT	CASRLQGSDTQYF
TRBJ1-6	few	TRBV10-3	-	TGTGCCATCAGTGAGCAAAACAGTGGGAATTCACCCCTCCACTTT	CAISEQNSGNSPLHF
TRBJ2-4	-	TRBV10-2	-	TGCGCCAGCAGTGAGTCTACCGGGACCTGGAACATTCAGTACTTC	CASSESTGTWNIQYF
TRBJ1-6	-	TRBV7-2	-	TGTGCCAGCAGCTCGTCAGCCTATAATTCACCCCTCCACTTT	CASSSSAYNSPLHF
TRBJ1-2	-	TRBV9	-	TGTGCCAGCAGCCCAGTGGGGGGCAGTGCGAATGGCTACACCTTC	CASSPVGGSANGYTF
TRBJ1-5	-	TRBV5-1	TRBD1	TGCGCCAGCAGCTTGGACGGGACAGGGGGAAATCAGCCCCAGCATTTT	CASSLDGTGGNQPQHF
TRBJ2-3	once	TRBV5-1	TRBD1	TGCGCCAGCAGCTGGGGGACAGGGGAGACAGATACGCAGTATTTT	CASSWGTGETDTQYF
TRBJ2-2	-	TRBV19	TRBD1	TGTGCCAGTAGTCCGATAGACAGGGGGCGGTTCGGGGAGCTGTTTTTT	CASSPIDRGRFGELFF
TRBJ1-1	-	TRBV19	-	TGTGCCAGTAGTATCCCCACACCTGAAGCTTTCTTT	CASSIPTPEAFF
TRBJ2-1	-	TRBV7-2	TRBD2	TGTGCCAGCAGCTACGCGGGGGGGCAAGAAAATGAGCAGTTCTTC	CASSYAGGQENEQFF
TRBJ1-2	-	TRBV5-1	TRBD1	TGCGCCAGCAGCTGGGACAGAAGCTATGGCTACACCTTC	CASSWDRSYGYTF
TRBJ1-1	-	TRBV19	-	TGTGCCAGTAGTACCCGAAAAGGGGGTAACATGAACACTGAAGCTTTCTTT	CASSTRKGGNMNTEAFF
TRBJ1-6	-	TRBV5-4	-	TGTGCCAGCAGCTTGCAGGGAAACAATTCACCCCTCCACTTT	CASSLQGNNSPLHF
TRBJ2-7	-	TRBV6-5	-	TGTGCCAGCAGTTACGGGGATTCCCGCTCCTACGAGCAGTACTTC	CASSYGDSRSYEQYF
TRBJ1-2	few	TRBV2	-	TGTGCCAGCCAAAGGGAAAACTCGGCAGTCTTTAACTATGGCTACACCTTC	CASQRENSAVFNYGYTF
TRBJ2-3	-	TRBV3-1/TRBV3-2	TRBD2	TGTGCCAGCAGCCGGCGGGGGGGCACGTTCTCCCCAGATACGCAGTATTTT	CASSRRGGTFSPDTQYF
TRBJ2-5	-	TRBV5-1	TRBD2	TGCGCCAGCAGCTTACGACTAGCGGGGGGGCAAGAGACCCAGTACTTC	CASSLRLAGGQETQYF
TRBJ1-1	-	TRBV2	-	TGTGCCAGCAGGGTTGGGGGGTCCAATGAAGCTTTCTTT	CASRVGGSNEAFF
TRBJ1-5	-	TRBV6-6	TRBD1	TGTGCCAGCAGTTCCCAGACAGGGGGAGGTCAGCCCCAGCATTTT	CASSSQTGGGQPQHF
TRBJ2-7	-	TRBV11-3	TRBD2	TGTGCCAGCAGCGGACGGACTAGCGGGGGCCTCCTGAGCTCCTACGAGCAGTACTTC	CASSGRTSGGLLSSYEQYF
TRBJ1-5	few	TRBV2	TRBD1	TGTGCCAGCAGTGTTTCGACAGGGACTAATCAGCCCCAGCATTTT	CASSVSTGTNQPQHF
TRBJ1-1	-	TRBV15	-	TGTGCCACCAGCAGAGGTCCGAATAGGGAAGCTTTCTTT	CATSRGPNREAFF
TRBJ1-1	-	TRBV6-5	-	TGTGCCAGCAGTTACGACTGGGGGACCCTTGAAGCTTTCTTT	CASSYDWGTLEAFF
TRBJ2-5	few	TRBV6-2/TRBV6-3	TRBD1	TGTGCCAGCAGCCTAAACCCGGGGACAGGGGGGGAGACCCAGTACTTC	CASSLNPGTGGETQYF
TRBJ1-3	-	TRBV19	-	TGTGCCACTTCCGACAAACAGCAACTCAGCTCTGGAAACACCATATATTTT	CATSDKQQLSSGNTIYF
TRBJ2-1	-	TRBV5-1	TRBD2	TGCGCCAGCAGCTTCACTATTCTAGCGGGGGGGTACAATGAGCAGTTCTTC	CASSFTILAGGYNEQFF
TRBJ2-3	-	TRBV23-1	-	TGCGCCAGCAGTCCGCGGGGGACAGCGGGGTCCACAGATACGCAGTATTTT	CASSPRGTAGSTDTQYF
TRBJ2-3	-	TRBV30	-	TGTGCCTGGAGTGTACGTCGACGGGTGGGAGATACGCAGTATTTT	CAWSVRRRVGDTQYF
TRBJ1-5	-	TRBV6-5	-	TGTGCCAGCAGTTACGGGGGGCCGGGCAATCAGCCCCAGCATTTT	CASSYGGPGNQPQHF
TRBJ2-3	-	TRBV30	-	TGCGCCTGGAAAATAGACCACGAAGCGAAGGATACGCAGTATTTT	CAWKIDHEAKDTQYF
TRBJ1-3	once	TRBV6-5	-	TGTGCCAGCAGGAGACAGATACAACATGGAAACACCATATATTTT	CASRRQIQHGNTIYF
TRBJ2-7	-	TRBV19	-	TGTGCCAGTAGTATAGGCAGGAGGGATTACGAGCAGTACTTC	CASSIGRRDYEQYF
TRBJ2-5	-	TRBV18	-	TGTGCCAGCTCACCACAACAGCAAGAGACCCAGTACTTC	CASSPQQQETQYF
TRBJ2-2	-	TRBV4-3	-	TGCGCCAGCAGCCAAGGACCAAACACCGGGGAGCTGTTTTTT	CASSQGPNTGELFF
TRBJ2-5	-	TRBV20-1	-	TGCAGTGCTAGTGGGACGCGGGAGACCCAGTACTTC	CSASGTRETQYF
TRBJ1-5	-	TRBV28	-	TGTGCCAGCAGTTTCCCTAAGACAAGCCTTAATCAGCCCCAGCATTTT	CASSFPKTSLNQPQHF